The 21 T cell receptor beta chains reported below all come from one sample, sequenced in a study of T cell changes during pregnancy in multiple sclerosis. Sequencing used immunoSEQ multiplex PCR; TCRdb keeps in-frame clones, though not all of them. This sample has tens of thousands of clones; about 90% occur once, and the top ten carry 0.35% to 0.45%. This material consisted of CD4+ T cells from peripheral blood mononuclear cells, taken before pregnancy. The receptor source for this set is a female donor with multiple sclerosis, enrolled in a pregnancy study.

J is TRBJ2-1 and V is TRBV19, with 9 bases matching TRBD2. V lost 4 bases and J lost 7; bases outside the gene matches: 2. The CDR3 consists of 13 residues. The V gene's germline CDR1 is LNHDA and CDR2 SQIVND (reference sequence). DNA of the CDR3: TGTGCCAGTAGTAGGACTAGCGCAAATGAGCAGTTCTTC. Encoded protein: CASSRTSANEQFF.

V and J are TRBV7-8 and TRBJ2-3; 13 bases line up with TRBD2. Germline values: CDR1 SGHVS, CDR2 FQNEAQ. The CDR3 contains 15 residues. V dropped 4 bases and J dropped 5; count of bases not matched to a gene: 3. CDR3 DNA: TGTGCCAGCAGCTCGGGACTAGCGGGGAGAGATACGCAGTATTTT. It translates to CASSSGLAGRDTQYF.

This chain connects TRBV6-5 to TRBJ1-3, with 8 bases matching TRBD1. The length of the CDR3 is 14 residues. The trim removed 6 bases at V and 4 bases at J, leaving 5 bases unmatched. Germline V gene data show CDR1 as MNHEY and CDR2 as SVGAGI. Here the CDR3 reads CASSPRGPGNTIYF. CDR3 DNA sequence: TGTGCCAGCAGCCCCAGGGGGCCCGGAAACACCATATATTTT.

This chain links TRBV11-2 with TRBJ1-5, with D perhaps TRBD1 (5 bases). CDR3 length: 16 residues. Germline V CDR1 and CDR2: SGHAT, FQNNGV. Trimming pared 5 bases from V and 0 bases from J, leaving 14 bases between. CDR3 residues: CASSPAGDYSNQPQHF. The CDR3 bases are TGTGCCAGCAGCCCCGCTGGGGACTATAGCAATCAGCCCCAGCATTTT.

This rearrangement joins TRBV5-1 to TRBJ2-2; the D gene is possibly TRBD1 (5 bases). Trimming pared 4 bases from V and 0 bases from J, leaving 16 bases between. The CDR3 has 17 residues. CDR1 is SGHRS, CDR2 YFSETQ, per germline. CDR3 amino acids: CASSPRQTVANTGELFF. The CDR3 nucleotides are TGCGCCAGCAGCCCACGACAGACGGTCGCGAACACCGGGGAGCTGTTTTTT.

The chain employs TRBV5-1 and TRBJ1-1, with D possibly being TRBD1 (5 bases). Germline lookup yields CDR1 SGHRS and CDR2 YFSETQ. This CDR3 is built from 15 residues. The V gene lost 1 base and the J gene lost 10 bases, with 20 bases spanning the gap. The CDR3 region has the DNA TGCGCCAGCAGCTTGCCCGGTTCAGGGAAAGGTGTAGCTTTCTTT. Protein: CASSLPGSGKGVAFF.

The rearrangement joins TRBV6-1 to TRBJ2-7; 7 positions agree with TRBD1. V lost 7 bases to trimming and J lost 6 bases; unmatched junction nucleotides: 12. From germline, CDR1 is MNHNS and CDR2 SASEGT. CDR3 length equals 14 residues. The CDR3 loop reads CASIRRTTGSEQYF. The CDR3 nucleotides are TGTGCCAGCATAAGACGAACGACAGGGAGCGAGCAGTACTTC.

This chain joins TRBV29-1 and TRBJ1-3; perhaps TRBD1 as D (6 bases). Per germline, CDR1 SQVTM and CDR2 ANQGSEA. This CDR3 is 12 amino acids long. Trimming took off 7 bases at V and 7 bases at J, with 14 bases between the two ends. Written as DNA, the CDR3 is TGCAGCGCAAAGGGGGGGCCGAACACCATATATTTT. Protein: CSAKGGPNTIYF. Together with reference TRBV29-1 and TRBJ1-3, the CDR3 gives the full variable domain: SAVISQKPSRDICQRGTSLTIQCQVDSQVTMMFWYRQQPGQSLTLIATANQGSEATYESGFVIDKFPISRPNLTFSTLTVSNMSPEDSSIYLCSAKGGPNTIYFGEGSWLTVV.

This chain joins TRBV4-2 and TRBJ1-5; D not resolved. V was clipped by 4 bases and J by 9 bases, with 13 bases between them. Germline CDR1 and CDR2: LGHNA and YNFKEQ. The CDR3 totals 13 residues. CDR3 in amino acids: CASSPSSRSPQHF. The CDR3 bases are TGTGCCAGCAGCCCCTCCTCGAGGTCGCCCCAGCATTTT.

The chain is built from TRBV23-1 and TRBJ1-1, with TRBD1 matching over 9 bases. TRBV23-1 falls under the ORF class, with uncertain function. V lost 4 bases to trimming and J lost 4 bases; unmatched junction nucleotides: 10. The CDR3 length is 16 residues. CDR3 residues: CASSPSGTGIFTEAFF. The CDR3 DNA follows: TGCGCCAGCAGTCCCTCCGGGACAGGGATTTTCACTGAAGCTTTCTTT.

This clone was counted between two and nine times. Because the CDR3 is missing its conserved closing phenylalanine or tryptophan, this is likely a read error. The limits of the CDR3 on the DNA are not certain, so only TCRdb's listed CDR3 is given. The V gene is TRBV27, the J gene TRBJ1-1; the DNA was not used to check the table's D call, TRBD1. The CDR3 has 9 amino acids, counting both end residues. Germline V gene sequence: CDR1 MNHEY, CDR2 SMNVEV (reference sequence). Here the CDR3 reads CASSLSTVL.

The chain carries TRBV4-2 and TRBJ1-5; 7 nucleotides align to TRBD1. Germline CDR1 is LGHNA and CDR2 is YNFKEQ. The CDR3 length is 15 residues. V trimming: 0 bases; J trimming: 5 bases; junction bases outside the gene matches: 4. The CDR3 coding sequence is TGTGCCAGCAGCCAAGACCCGACAGGGTATCAGCCCCAGCATTTT. As protein: CASSQDPTGYQPQHF.

V is TRBV19 and J is TRBJ1-1; TRBD1 might be the D (6 bases). Trimming left V 5 bases short and J 4 bases short, with 14 bases between. The CDR3 is made up of 14 amino acids. The V gene's germline CDR1 is LNHDA and CDR2 SQIVND (reference sequence). DNA for the CDR3: TGTGCCAGTAGTCCCCAGGGGAGGGGCACTGAAGCTTTCTTT. Its protein is CASSPQGRGTEAFF.

Regarding this clone: Sequence at one end of the junction differs from germline and may be a read error. The chain carries TRBV27 and TRBJ1-5; the match to TRBD1 covers 8 bases. The CDR3 is 15 residues long. Germline V gene sequence: CDR1 MNHEY, CDR2 SMNVEV (reference sequence). The CDR3 DNA reads as TGTGCCAGCAGTTTATCGGCAGGGGGCAACCAGCCCCAGCATTTT. This sequence encodes CASSLSAGGNQPQHF.

V and J are TRBV2 and TRBJ2-7; D is undetermined. The CDR3 totals 13 residues. Germline CDR1 reads SNHLY; CDR2 reads FYNNEI. The germline V and J ends were trimmed by 4 bases and 1 base, with 8 bases remaining between them. The CDR3 DNA is TGTGCCAGCAGTGGGTTCAGATCCTACGAGCAGTACTTC. Amino acids: CASSGFRSYEQYF.

The chain combines TRBV30 with TRBJ2-5, with a tentative D call TRBD2 (7 bases). This CDR3 contains 12 residues. Trimming removed 3 bases from V and 4 bases from J, with 9 bases in between. Germline V gives CDR1 GTSNPN, CDR2 SVGIG (reference sequence). The CDR3 DNA sequence: TGTGCCTGGAGGGGGGGGCGAGAGACCCAGTACTTC. As protein: CAWRGGRETQYF.

The chain combines TRBV18 with TRBJ1-5; tentative D call: TRBD1 (6 bases). The CDR3 is 16 residues long. The V end was cut by 0 bases, the J end by 9 bases, with 18 bases between. Germline CDR1 reads KGHSH; CDR2 reads LQKENI. DNA of the CDR3: TGTGCCAGCTCACCACCGGGGGGGGCCCAGGGGAGGCCCCAGCATTTT. This sequence encodes CASSPPGGAQGRPQHF. Looking up the rest from reference TRBV18 and TRBJ1-5 gives the full variable domain: NAGVMQNPRHLVRRRGQEARLRCSPMKGHSHVYWYRQLPEEGLKFMVYLQKENIIDESGMPKERFSAEFPKEGPSILRIQQVVRGDSAAYFCASSPPGGAQGRPQHFGDGTRLSIL.

The chain joins TRBV7-2 to TRBJ2-2; TRBD1 matches 9 bases. The CDR3 is made up of 13 amino acids. In germline, CDR1 is SGHTA, CDR2 FQGNSA. J was trimmed by 5 bases and V by 8 bases; bases with no gene match: 3. In DNA, the CDR3 is TGTGCCAGCGGGACAGGGTGGACCGGGGAGCTGTTTTTT. Protein product: CASGTGWTGELFF.

This clone was seen only once. This chain links TRBV19 with TRBJ1-4; possibly TRBD1 for D (5 bases). CDR1 and CDR2 from the germline V gene are LNHDA and SQIVND (reference sequence). This CDR3 contains 14 residues. V dropped 6 bases and J dropped 5 bases, with 13 bases sitting between them. The CDR3 loop reads CASSGGHSNEKLFF. CDR3 DNA sequence: TGTGCCAGTAGCGGTGGACATTCGAATGAAAAACTGTTTTTT.

There are a few counts of this clone. The chain links TRBV2 to TRBJ1-2; maybe TRBD1 (5 bases). CDR1 and CDR2 (germline): SNHLY, FYNNEI. Trimming pared 5 bases from V and 0 bases from J, leaving 10 bases between. The CDR3 loop spans 14 amino acids. The CDR3, as DNA: TGTGCCAGCAGTCGATTGACAGCTAACTATGGCTACACCTTC. Its translation is CASSRLTANYGYTF.

The rearrangement links TRBV5-1 to TRBJ2-2; D is uncertain. CDR1 is SGHRS and CDR2 is YFSETQ in the germline V gene. CDR3 length: 14 residues. V dropped 3 bases and J dropped 5 bases, with 11 bases sitting between them. The DNA for the CDR3 is TGCGCCAGCAGCTCCACCCTAGGAACCGGGGAGCTGTTTTTT. Translating gives CASSSTLGTGELFF.